Listed below are T cell receptor beta chains from one sample, sequenced in a study of T cell responses to AZD1222 COVID-19 vaccine. Clones were sequenced by immunoSEQ multiplex PCR, and TCRdb holds only the in-frame ones, with some missing. The sample yields 84,000 or so clones, roughly 85% seen once. The source material was peripheral blood, sampled on day 0 of AZD1222 vaccination. These receptors all stem from an adult in good health. Each CDR3 is given with its conserved first and last residue. Fields, in order: V gene, clone size, J gene, D gene, CDR3 DNA, CDR3 protein. D genes are given only for firm matches. For some rows the clone size is stated as once, few or many, or as a class when expanded; others skip it.

V gene: TRBV18; clone size: NA; J gene: TRBJ1-4; D gene: NA; CDR3 DNA: TGTGCCAGCTCCCCCGGGACGGGGAATGAAAAACTGTTTTTT; CDR3 protein: CASSPGTGNEKLFF
V gene: TRBV2; clone size: NA; J gene: TRBJ1-1; D gene: NA; CDR3 DNA: TGTGCCAGCCGCTACGGGGGGAACACTGAAGCTTTCTTT; CDR3 protein: CASRYGGNTEAFF
V gene: TRBV2; clone size: once; J gene: TRBJ1-5; D gene: NA; CDR3 DNA: TGTGCCAGCAGTGACTTACAAGGAGGGACTAATCAGCCCCAGCATTTT; CDR3 protein: CASSDLQGGTNQPQHF
V gene: TRBV11-1; clone size: NA; J gene: TRBJ1-1; D gene: NA; CDR3 DNA: TGTGCCAGCAGCTCCCCAGTAAATAAGAACACTGAAGCTTTCTTT; CDR3 protein: CASSSPVNKNTEAFF
V gene: TRBV27; clone size: NA; J gene: TRBJ1-1; D gene: NA; CDR3 DNA: TGTGCCAGCAGTTCCCCCCACACTGAAGCTTTCTTT; CDR3 protein: CASSSPHTEAFF
V gene: TRBV7-9; clone size: NA; J gene: TRBJ2-3; D gene: TRBD2; CDR3 DNA: TGTGCCAGCAGCCCTACTAGCGGGAGTACAGATACGCAGTATTTT; CDR3 protein: CASSPTSGSTDTQYF
V gene: TRBV12-3/TRBV12-4; clone size: NA; J gene: TRBJ1-4; D gene: NA; CDR3 DNA: TGTGCCAGCAGTTTAGCGGACAAAAAACTGTTTTTT; CDR3 protein: CASSLADKKLFF
V gene: TRBV19; clone size: once; J gene: TRBJ1-5; D gene: NA; CDR3 DNA: TGTGCCAGTAGTCCCCCGGGTAGGGGGCCCCAGCATTTT; CDR3 protein: CASSPPGRGPQHF
V gene: TRBV27; clone size: few; J gene: TRBJ1-1; D gene: NA; CDR3 DNA: TGTGCCAGCAGTCTAACATCAGGGGACACTGAAGCTTTCTTT; CDR3 protein: CASSLTSGDTEAFF
V gene: TRBV11-2; clone size: NA; J gene: TRBJ1-1; D gene: NA; CDR3 DNA: TGTGCCAGCAGCTTAGGTGGGTGGAGTTGGGGCACTGAAGCTTTCTTT; CDR3 protein: CASSLGGWSWGTEAFF